The rows below give T cell receptor beta chains drawn from one sample of a study of T cells in Graves' hyperthyroidism and ophthalmopathy. One entry per CDR3 protein, called by TCRdb with MiXCR from the multiplex PCR reads. The sample contains 300,000 to 350,000 distinct CDR3 sequences, roughly a fifth of which appear only once. The specimen sequenced was blood. Receptor source: a woman between 45 and 65 years old with Graves' hyperthyroidism. CDR3s include the opening cysteine and the closing phenylalanine or tryptophan. The order of the fields is clone size, D gene, J gene, V gene, CDR3 DNA, CDR3 protein. A D gene is named only where the DNA matches it firmly. Only some rows state a clone size, as once, few, many or a class for expanded clones.

size: -; D: -; J: TRBJ2-7; V: TRBV12-3/TRBV12-4; DNA: TGTGCCAGCAGGTCTCTTAACTACGAGCAGTACTTC; CDR3: CASRSLNYEQYF
size: many; D: TRBD2; J: TRBJ2-3; V: TRBV7-9; DNA: TGTGCCAGCAGCTCCCCGACTAGCGGCCGCGCAGATACGCAGTATTTT; CDR3: CASSSPTSGRADTQYF
size: -; D: -; J: TRBJ2-6; V: TRBV12-3/TRBV12-4; DNA: TGTGCCAGCAGTTTTTACAGTTTCTCTGGGGCCAACGTCCTGACTTTC; CDR3: CASSFYSFSGANVLTF
size: many; D: -; J: TRBJ2-5; V: TRBV20-1; DNA: TGCAGTGCTAGAGATCAGGCGGGGATCCAAGAGACCCAGTACTTC; CDR3: CSARDQAGIQETQYF
size: -; D: TRBD2; J: TRBJ2-3; V: TRBV27; DNA: TGTGCCAGCAGTTTGATAGCGGGAGGGAGAGATACGCAGTATTTT; CDR3: CASSLIAGGRDTQYF
size: many; D: -; J: TRBJ2-3; V: TRBV11-1; DNA: TGTGCCAGCAGCTTCAGGTGGAATACGCAGTATTTT; CDR3: CASSFRWNTQYF
size: few; D: -; J: TRBJ1-5; V: TRBV27; DNA: TGTGCCAGCAGTTTGCTCGGGGGCGCGGGTAGCAATCAGCCCCAGCATTTT; CDR3: CASSLLGGAGSNQPQHF
size: once; D: TRBD1; J: TRBJ2-1; V: TRBV2; DNA: TGTGCCAGCAGTGAGGGACAGGGGGCAAATGAGCAGTTCTTC; CDR3: CASSEGQGANEQFF
size: many; D: TRBD2; J: TRBJ2-5; V: TRBV6-1; DNA: TGTGCCAGCAGCCGAATAACTAGCGGCCAAGAGACCCAGTACTTC; CDR3: CASSRITSGQETQYF
size: -; D: TRBD2; J: TRBJ2-2; V: TRBV19; DNA: TGTGCCAGTAGTATAGAGCGGGGGACGGACTACACCGGGGAGCTGTTTTTT; CDR3: CASSIERGTDYTGELFF
size: few; D: -; J: TRBJ2-1; V: TRBV6-5; DNA: TGTGCCAGCAGTTACTCATATGAGCAGTTCTTC; CDR3: CASSYSYEQFF
size: many; D: TRBD1; J: TRBJ2-2; V: TRBV5-1; DNA: TGCGCCAGCAGCTTGAAGGGGGCCGACACCGGGGAGCTGTTTTTT; CDR3: CASSLKGADTGELFF
size: few; D: -; J: TRBJ2-3; V: TRBV7-9; DNA: TGTGCCAGCAGCTTAGAAATGCCAACAGATACGCAGTATTTT; CDR3: CASSLEMPTDTQYF
size: many; D: -; J: TRBJ1-5; V: TRBV28; DNA: TGTGCCAGCAGTTTTGGTTGGGGTAAGAGGCCCCAGCATTTT; CDR3: CASSFGWGKRPQHF
size: -; D: -; J: TRBJ2-7; V: TRBV7-8; DNA: TGTGCCAGCAGCTTTGGGGACCGCCTCGTCTCCTACGAGCAGTACTTC; CDR3: CASSFGDRLVSYEQYF
size: many; D: TRBD1; J: TRBJ1-2; V: TRBV28; DNA: TGTGCCAGCAGATTTCAGGGGGCGCGGGACTATGGCTACACCTTC; CDR3: CASRFQGARDYGYTF
size: -; D: -; J: TRBJ1-4; V: TRBV28; DNA: TGTGCCAGCAGTTTATTGACAGACCAGGGTGAAAAACTGTTTTTT; CDR3: CASSLLTDQGEKLFF
size: many; D: TRBD1; J: TRBJ2-7; V: TRBV5-1; DNA: TGCGCCAGCAGCTTCGGGACAGGCGTCTACGAGCAGTACTTC; CDR3: CASSFGTGVYEQYF
size: many; D: TRBD1; J: TRBJ1-4; V: TRBV7-9; DNA: TGTGCCAGCAGCTCGACAGGGACTAATGAAAAACTGTTTTTT; CDR3: CASSSTGTNEKLFF
size: many; D: -; J: TRBJ2-1; V: TRBV20-1; DNA: TGCAGTGCTAGAGTACACAGAGTCTCTAATGAGCAGTTCTTC; CDR3: CSARVHRVSNEQFF
size: -; D: -; J: TRBJ1-5; V: TRBV28; DNA: TGTGCCAGCAGTTCGATCGGACAGCCCCAGCATTTT; CDR3: CASSSIGQPQHF
size: many; D: TRBD2; J: TRBJ2-1; V: TRBV7-8; DNA: TGTGCCAGCAGCCCTAGTAGCGGGGGGGGCCCATTTTACAATGAGCAGTTCTTC; CDR3: CASSPSSGGGPFYNEQFF
size: many; D: -; J: TRBJ1-2; V: TRBV2; DNA: TGTGCCAGCAAGCCCCGCAGAGATGGCTACACCTTC; CDR3: CASKPRRDGYTF
size: many; D: TRBD1; J: TRBJ1-2; V: TRBV27; DNA: TGTGCCAGCAGTTACGGGACAGGGATTTATGGCTACACCTTC; CDR3: CASSYGTGIYGYTF
size: -; D: TRBD2; J: TRBJ2-2; V: TRBV7-2; DNA: TGTGCCAGCAGCCATGTAGCGGGAGGGCCCGGGGAGCTGTTTTTT; CDR3: CASSHVAGGPGELFF
size: many; D: TRBD1; J: TRBJ2-1; V: TRBV6-1; DNA: TGTGCCAGCAGTTTCGACAGGGGTGAGCAGTTCTTC; CDR3: CASSFDRGEQFF
size: -; D: -; J: TRBJ2-1; V: TRBV6-2/TRBV6-3; DNA: TGTGCCAGCAGCAAGGCCCAAGGCGGCAACAATGAGCAGTTCTTC; CDR3: CASSKAQGGNNEQFF
size: -; D: TRBD2; J: TRBJ2-5; V: TRBV27; DNA: TGTGCCAGCAGTTTGACCTCCGCGGGAGGGTCCCAAGAGACCCAGTACTTC; CDR3: CASSLTSAGGSQETQYF
size: -; D: -; J: TRBJ2-1; V: TRBV15; DNA: TGTGCCACCAGCAGCCGGCAGGGGGGGGGTAATGAGCAGTTCTTC; CDR3: CATSSRQGGGNEQFF
size: many; D: -; J: TRBJ2-1; V: TRBV28; DNA: TGTGCCAGCAATCGGTGGGGCAGCTCCTACAATGAGCAGTTCTTC; CDR3: CASNRWGSSYNEQFF
size: -; D: -; J: TRBJ2-7; V: TRBV20-1; DNA: TGCAGTGCTAGAGATCTGTTAATTGAGCAGTACTTC; CDR3: CSARDLLIEQYF
size: many; D: -; J: TRBJ1-1; V: TRBV6-2/TRBV6-3; DNA: TGTGCCGCCAGAGGGGGGGGGCAGTACACTGAAGCTTTCTTT; CDR3: CAARGGGQYTEAFF
size: -; D: TRBD1; J: TRBJ1-5; V: TRBV9; DNA: TGTGCCAGCAGCGTAGGGGCAGGGGGCCGGCAGCCCCAGCATTTT; CDR3: CASSVGAGGRQPQHF
size: -; D: -; J: TRBJ2-4; V: TRBV27; DNA: TGTGCCAGCAGTTTAGTGGCAGGGAAAGCCAAAAACATTCAGTACTTC; CDR3: CASSLVAGKAKNIQYF
size: -; D: -; J: TRBJ1-1; V: TRBV3-1; DNA: TGTGCCAGCAGCCAAAGACAGCAGAACACTGAAGCTTTCTTT; CDR3: CASSQRQQNTEAFF
size: many; D: TRBD1; J: TRBJ1-1; V: TRBV6-1; DNA: TGTGCCAGCAGTTTTACAGGGGTGGGTAAAAACACTGAAGCTTTCTTT; CDR3: CASSFTGVGKNTEAFF
size: many; D: -; J: TRBJ2-1; V: TRBV12-3/TRBV12-4; DNA: TGTGCCAGCAGTTTACGGGAATCCTCCTACAATGAGCAGTTCTTC; CDR3: CASSLRESSYNEQFF
size: -; D: -; J: TRBJ1-5; V: TRBV6-1; DNA: TGTGCCAGCAAGGTCGGCAATCAGCCCCAGCATTTT; CDR3: CASKVGNQPQHF
size: few; D: -; J: TRBJ1-6; V: TRBV6-1; DNA: TGTGCCAGCAGTGACCCACAGGGAGGGGATTCACCCCTCCACTTT; CDR3: CASSDPQGGDSPLHF
size: many; D: -; J: TRBJ1-1; V: TRBV5-5; DNA: TGTGCCAGCAGCTTGGTGACAGGCGGCACTGAAGCTTTCTTT; CDR3: CASSLVTGGTEAFF
size: -; D: TRBD1; J: TRBJ1-1; V: TRBV10-3; DNA: TGTGCCATCAGTGAGTCAACAGGGGGAACTGAAGCTTTCTTT; CDR3: CAISESTGGTEAFF
size: -; D: TRBD1; J: TRBJ2-7; V: TRBV5-1; DNA: TGCGCCAGCAGCTCGGGACAGAAGAACGAGCAGTACTTC; CDR3: CASSSGQKNEQYF
size: -; D: -; J: TRBJ1-1; V: TRBV28; DNA: TGTGCCAGCAGTCCAGAGAACACTGAAGCTTTCTTT; CDR3: CASSPENTEAFF
size: -; D: -; J: TRBJ2-3; V: TRBV6-1; DNA: TGTGCCAGCAGTGAATTGTACACAGATACGCAGTATTTT; CDR3: CASSELYTDTQYF
size: few; D: -; J: TRBJ2-5; V: TRBV5-8; DNA: TGTGCCAGCAGCTTTCTTGTCAGGGGGGACCAGTACTTC; CDR3: CASSFLVRGDQYF
size: -; D: TRBD2; J: TRBJ2-5; V: TRBV20-1; DNA: TGCAGTGCTCTACCACTAAGACTAGCGGGTATAGAGACCCAGTACTTC; CDR3: CSALPLRLAGIETQYF
size: -; D: TRBD1; J: TRBJ1-4; V: TRBV14; DNA: TGTGCCAGCAGCTTCAACAGGGGCGCTAAACTGTTTTTT; CDR3: CASSFNRGAKLFF
size: many; D: TRBD2; J: TRBJ2-7; V: TRBV5-1; DNA: TGCGCCAGCAGCGAAGGACTAGCGGGGGACTACGAGCAGTACTTC; CDR3: CASSEGLAGDYEQYF